Below, 17 T cell receptor beta chains from the same sample are listed, as sequenced in a study of post-analysis software for immune sequencing data. These receptors' antigens are unknown. Prepared libraries of TCR beta cDNA carried unique molecular identifiers. Each CDR3 protein is one row after TCRdb ran MiXCR on the PCR reads. Of about 770,000 distinct CDR3 sequences in the sample, under 60% were seen once. General observations from the study: A handful of TRBV segments occurring more often in patients than controls included TRBV5-6, TRBV5-1 and TRBV20-1.

The sample was blood. Receptor source: a girl aged 10 to 17 with multiple sclerosis.

This rearrangement joins TRBV4-3 to TRBJ2-1; D is perhaps TRBD2 (6 bases). CDR1 is LGHNA, CDR2 YSLEER, per germline. V lost 0 bases and J 9 bases, leaving 9 bases between the germline ends. The CDR3 totals 13 residues. As DNA, the CDR3 is TGCGCCAGCAGCCAAGATGGGGAGGTTGAGCAGTTCTTC. Translation: CASSQDGEVEQFF.

CDR3 sequence: CASSPPAEDEQYF. The CDR3, as DNA: TGTGCCAGCTCACCCCCAGCGGAGGACGAGCAGTACTTC. The rearrangement links TRBV18 to TRBJ2-7, with TRBD2 as a possible D gene (5 bases). V was trimmed by 3 bases and J by 5 bases, leaving 11 bases between them. Germline V lookup: CDR1 KGHSH, CDR2 LQKENI. CDR3 length: 13 residues.

CDR3 in amino acids: CATSDYMPGELFF. The CDR3 region has the DNA TGTGCCACCAGTGACTACATGCCCGGGGAGCTGTTTTTT. The chain joins TRBV24-1 to TRBJ2-2; D unresolved. Germline CDR1 and CDR2: KGHDR and SFDVKD. Trimming took off 4 bases at V and 6 bases at J, with 8 bases between the two ends. This CDR3 is 13 amino acids long.

Note on this clonotype: One junction end does not reproduce the germline sequence, and a read error may be involved. The chain joins TRBV7-9 to TRBJ2-5; 9 nucleotides align to TRBD2. Germline lookup yields CDR1 SEHNR and CDR2 FQNEAQ (reference sequence). The CDR3 is made up of 16 amino acids. CDR3 in amino acids: CANSLDAGGDQETQYF. CDR3 in DNA: TGTGCCAACAGCTTAGACGCGGGAGGGGACCAAGAGACCCAGTACTTC.

The chain is built from TRBV20-1 and TRBJ2-3; no firm D call. Germline V gene sequence: CDR1 DFQATT, CDR2 SNEGSKA (reference sequence). CDR3 size: 13 residues. V was cut by 0 bases and J by 4 bases, with 8 bases left in between. CDR3 in amino acids: CSARDLRSDTQYF. CDR3 in DNA: TGCAGTGCTAGAGATTTGAGATCAGATACGCAGTATTTT.

The chain employs TRBV7-8 and TRBJ1-1, with D hard to call. V lost 0 bases and J 6 bases, leaving 5 bases between the germline ends. There are 12 residues in the CDR3. From germline, CDR1 is SGHVS and CDR2 FQNEAQ. CDR3 bases: TGTGCCAGCAGCTTAGCTTTCTCTGAAGCTTTCTTT. It specifies CASSLAFSEAFF. Drawing the rest from reference TRBV7-8 and TRBJ1-1, the complete variable domain is GAGVSQSPRYKVAKRGQDVALRCDPISGHVSLFWYQQALGQGPEFLTYFQNEAQLDKSGLPSDRFFAERPEGSVSTLKIQRTQQEDSAVYLCASSLAFSEAFFGQGTRLTVV.

This clonotype was observed a few times. Written as DNA, the CDR3 is TGTGCCAGCAGGGGGGACAGGAACTCACCCCTCCACTTT. Translated, it gives CASRGDRNSPLHF. The chain carries TRBV12-3 or TRBV12-4 and TRBJ1-6; 8 nucleotides match TRBD1. V gave up 6 bases and J gave up 10 bases; unmatched junction bases: 5. CDR3 length: 13 residues.

This clonotype turned up a few times. Mismatch with germline at one junction end may stem from a read error. The rearrangement uses TRBV7-2 and TRBJ1-2; D remains ambiguous. This CDR3 is 14 amino acids long. The germline V gene has CDR1 SGHTA and CDR2 FQGNSA. Here the CDR3 reads CASSLGPESGGYIF. The CDR3 bases are TGTGCCAGCAGCTTAGGGCCGGAGTCGGGAGGCTACATCTTC.

V gene TRBV20-1 combines with J gene TRBJ2-1, with 10 bases aligning to TRBD2. Germline V CDR1 and CDR2: DFQATT, SNEGSKA (reference sequence). The CDR3 length is 16 residues. V was pared by 1 base and J by 4 bases, with 7 bases of the junction left unmatched. The CDR3 nucleotides read TGCAGTGCTAGAGGTGGGACTAGCGTAATATACAATGAGCAGTTCTTC. Protein product: CSARGGTSVIYNEQFF.

The chain employs TRBV7-6 and TRBJ2-3; the D gene could be TRBD1 or TRBD2 (6 bases each). The CDR3 sequence is 17 residues long. Germline assignment: CDR1 SGHVS and CDR2 FNYEAQ. The V end lost 5 bases, the J end lost 1 base, and 19 bases lay between the germline ends. CDR3 in DNA: TGTGCCAGCAGCCCCCGATCTCAAAGGGGGGGCACAGATACGCAGTATTTT. Its translation is CASSPRSQRGGTDTQYF.

V gene TRBV24-1 combines with J gene TRBJ2-7, with TRBD1 identical over 9 bases. The germline V gene encodes CDR1 KGHDR and CDR2 SFDVKD. This CDR3 has 14 amino acids. Trimming cost V 6 bases and J 1 base; bases outside gene matches: 3. CDR3 nucleotides: TGTGCCACCAGTCCCGGGACAGGGTCCTACGAGCAGTACTTC. Its protein product is CATSPGTGSYEQYF.

The CDR3 protein is CSARDGLASNEQFF. Here the CDR3 DNA reads TGCAGTGCTAGAGACGGACTAGCTTCGAATGAGCAGTTCTTC. V usage is TRBV20-1 and J usage is TRBJ2-1; 8 bases line up with TRBD2. The CDR3 loop spans 14 amino acids. Germline V gives CDR1 DFQATT, CDR2 SNEGSKA (reference sequence). Trimming took 0 bases from V and 7 from J; bases not matched to a gene: 5.

Here the CDR3 reads CASSLTAARGGELFF. As DNA, the CDR3 is TGTGCCAGCAGTTTAACCGCCGCGAGGGGCGGGGAGCTGTTTTTT. V usage is TRBV12-3 or TRBV12-4 and J usage is TRBJ2-2; D is possibly TRBD1 or TRBD2 (5 bases each). The CDR3 length is 15 residues. Trimming took off 2 bases at V and 7 bases at J, with 14 bases between the two ends.

This clonotype was observed a handful of times. The chain joins TRBV4-1 to TRBJ1-2, with TRBD1 identical over 10 bases. V dropped 1 base and J dropped 8; count of bases not matched to a gene: 4. CDR3 size: 14 residues. Germline values: CDR1 MGHRA, CDR2 YSYEKL. This CDR3 is CASSQAGTGEGYTF. CDR3 nucleotide sequence: TGCGCCAGCAGCCAAGCGGGGACAGGGGAAGGCTACACCTTC.

The genes are TRBV4-1 and TRBJ2-4, with TRBD2 matching over 10 bases. The end of the DNA aligns better with TRBJ2-7, so the J call may be wrong. Germline lookup yields CDR1 MGHRA and CDR2 YSYEKL. CDR3 length equals 16 residues. In DNA form, the CDR3 reads TGCGCCAGCAGCCAAGATACTAGCGGGACCGTCTACGAGCAGTACTTC. Translation: CASSQDTSGTVYEQYF.

This clonotype was seen repeatedly, ten times or more. The genes are TRBV9 and TRBJ2-3; 11 nucleotides line up with TRBD2. This CDR3 has 14 amino acids. Germline assignment: CDR1 SGDLS and CDR2 YYNGEE. The V and J ends lost 4 bases and 4 bases, in that order; junction bases with no gene match: 2. CDR3 nucleotide sequence: TGTGCCAGCAGCTTAGCGGGAGGGGCAGATACGCAGTATTTT. Translating gives CASSLAGGADTQYF.

The V gene is TRBV10-3, the J gene TRBJ2-6; TRBD1 might be the D (6 bases). Trimming took 0 bases from V and 0 from J, leaving 9 bases between them. The germline CDR1 and CDR2 sequences are ENHRY and SYGVKD. This CDR3 has 17 residues. The CDR3 region has the DNA TGTGCCATCAGTGAGTCAGACAGGACCTCTGGGGCCAACGTCCTGACTTTC. Translation: CAISESDRTSGANVLTF.